One and the same sample provided the 16 T cell receptor beta chains below, sequenced in a study of blood T cell repertoires in COVID-19. This table comes from immunoSEQ multiplex PCR, and its TCRdb copy is limited to in-frame clones, with some not included. The sample lists tens of thousands of clones, 70% to 90% seen once, with 3.5% to 4.5% in the top ten. Source material: peripheral blood. Source of these receptors: a man aged 50-59 years with active COVID-19.

The V gene is TRBV29-1, the J gene TRBJ2-7; 9 bases map to TRBD1. J lost 4 bases, V lost 4 bases, and 11 bases had no gene match. This CDR3 is 15 amino acids long. CDR1 is SQVTM and CDR2 is ANQGSEA in the germline V gene. Here the CDR3 DNA reads TGCAGCGTTGCCCTCTTCGGGACAGGGAAATACGAGCAGTACTTC. It specifies CSVALFGTGKYEQYF.

The gene calls are TRBV19 and TRBJ1-4, with no clear D. V shed 10 bases and J shed 3 bases, with 18 bases lying between them. CDR1 is LNHDA and CDR2 is SQIVND in the germline V gene (reference sequence). CDR3 length: 15 amino acids. CDR3 amino acids: CATRTLGGANEKLFF. In nucleotides, the CDR3 is TGTGCCACCCGGACCCTGGGAGGAGCTAATGAAAAACTGTTTTTT.

This chain joins TRBV19 and TRBJ2-2, with 8 bases matching TRBD1. Per the germline V gene, CDR1 is LNHDA and CDR2 is SQIVND (reference sequence). After removal of 4 bases from V and 15 bases from J, the junction contained 7 bases not matched to a gene. This CDR3 has 12 amino acids. The CDR3 coding sequence is TGTGCCAGTAGTACCCCGACAGGGGTAATGTTTTTT. It specifies CASSTPTGVMFF.

The chain employs TRBV23-1 and TRBJ1-5; D remains unclear. TRBV23-1 is recorded as an ORF, its role being uncertain. The CDR3 consists of 16 residues. Between the trimmed V and J ends, which lost 3 bases and 2 bases, there was a span of 14 bases. Here the CDR3 DNA reads TGCGCCAGCAGTCAGGTTAGGGAGTCCGGCAATCAGCCCCAGCATTTT. Translating it yields CASSQVRESGNQPQHF.

This clone appeared a few times. V and J are TRBV19 and TRBJ1-3; 12 bases are a match to TRBD1. J lost 2 bases, V lost 3 bases, and 8 bases had no gene match. The CDR3 is 18 residues long. CDR1 and CDR2 from the germline V gene are LNHDA and SQIVND (reference sequence). The CDR3 bases are TGTGCCAGTAGTATGCCTCCGGGACAGGGGGCACCTGGAAACACCATATATTTT. Protein product: CASSMPPGQGAPGNTIYF.

This chain connects TRBV11-1 to TRBJ2-7; 7 nucleotides agree with TRBD1. Trimming removed 5 bases from V and 3 bases from J; junction bases left unmatched: 10. Looked up from germline, CDR1 is SGHAT and CDR2 is FQDESV (reference sequence). The CDR3 extends over 15 amino acids. The CDR3 DNA reads TGTGCCAGCAGCCGAGCCGGGACAGATTACTACGAGCAGTACTTC. This gives the protein CASSRAGTDYYEQYF.

The V gene is TRBV7-3, the J gene TRBJ2-2; D might be TRBD2 (5 bases). The CDR3 has 16 amino acids. Deletions cut 5 bases from V and 5 bases from J, with 18 bases between. Germline V gene data show CDR1 as SGHTA and CDR2 as FQGTGA. The CDR3 here is CASSLTPTGRTGELFF. As DNA, the CDR3 is TGTGCCAGCAGCCTGACCCCTACGGGGAGAACCGGGGAGCTGTTTTTT.

The genes are TRBV28 and TRBJ1-5; TRBD1 agrees at 9 bases. Germline V gene lookup returns CDR1 MDHEN and CDR2 SYDVKM. The CDR3 contains 14 residues. V lost 6 bases to trimming and J lost 5 bases; unmatched junction nucleotides: 5. CDR3 sequence: CASSPDRGDQPQHF. The CDR3 region has the DNA TGTGCCAGCAGCCCTGACAGGGGGGATCAGCCCCAGCATTTT.

The chain couples TRBV28 to TRBJ1-5; the match to TRBD1 covers 7 bases. Germline assignment: CDR1 MDHEN and CDR2 SYDVKM. Unmatched junction bases numbered 8, after V lost 7 bases and J lost 2 bases. The CDR3 runs to 15 residues. CDR3 loop: CASIPTGMGNQPQHF. DNA of the CDR3: TGTGCCAGCATCCCGACAGGGATGGGCAATCAGCCCCAGCATTTT.

The chain joins TRBV4-2 to TRBJ2-5; the D gene is possibly TRBD2 (6 bases). V was clipped by 4 bases and J by 4 bases, with 13 bases between them. The CDR3 loop spans 14 amino acids. CDR1 and CDR2 from the germline V gene are LGHNA and YNFKEQ. CDR3 in amino acids: CASSLTAGTETQYF. The CDR3 DNA follows: TGTGCCAGCAGCCTAACAGCGGGTACAGAGACCCAGTACTTC.

V and J are TRBV19 and TRBJ1-2, with TRBD1 matching over 10 bases. CDR1 and CDR2 (germline): LNHDA, SQIVND (reference sequence). V dropped 3 bases and J dropped 5; count of bases not matched to a gene: 9. The CDR3 has 16 amino acids. CDR3 sequence: CASSILSTGGDYGYTF. The CDR3 bases are TGTGCCAGTAGTATCCTCTCGACAGGGGGCGATTATGGCTACACCTTC.

This chain links TRBV7-8 with TRBJ1-5; possibly TRBD1 for D (6 bases). The CDR3 is 12 amino acids. Germline CDR1 SGHVS, CDR2 FQNEAQ. With 8 bases removed from V and 16 bases from J, the gap between germline ends came to 21 bases. CDR3 sequence (DNA): TGTGCCAGCTCGACAGGAGACAGGTCACCCCATTTT. It specifies CASSTGDRSPHF.

The chain recombines TRBV2 with TRBJ2-7, with D hard to call. V was cut by 2 bases and J by 6 bases, with 11 bases left in between. Germline CDR1 is SNHLY and CDR2 is FYNNEI. The CDR3 covers 13 residues. The CDR3 coding sequence is TGTGCCAGCAGTGAAAATGGTTTGCGCGAGCAGTACTTC. Its protein is CASSENGLREQYF.

The CDR3 loop is CASSYGTGDYTF. The CDR3 bases are TGTGCCAGCAGCTACGGGACAGGGGACTACACCTTC. The rearrangement joins TRBV14 to TRBJ1-2; TRBD1 agrees at 10 bases. CDR1 is SGHDN, CDR2 FVKESK, per germline. The CDR3 runs to 12 residues. After removal of 5 bases from V and 10 bases from J, the junction contained 4 bases not matched to a gene.

The chain combines TRBV12-5 with TRBJ1-6; a weak D match, TRBD1 (5 bases). Germline CDR1 LGHNT, CDR2 FRNRAP. Trimming removed 3 bases at V and 10 bases at J, with 10 bases between. The CDR3 length is 13 residues. The DNA for the CDR3 is TGTGCTAGTGGTTTCAGGGAGGGATCACCCCTCCACTTT. Protein: CASGFREGSPLHF. The variable domain in full, completed from reference TRBV12-5 and TRBJ1-6, reads DARVTQTPRHKVTEMGQEVTMRCQPILGHNTVFWYRQTMMQGLELLAYFRNRAPLDDSGMPKDRFSAEMPDATLATLKIQPSEPRDSAVYFCASGFREGSPLHFGNGTRLTVT.

The V and J genes are TRBV4-1 and TRBJ1-2, with D perhaps TRBD1 (6 bases). V lost 2 bases and J lost 4, with 17 bases in between. The CDR3 has 16 amino acids. Germline loops: CDR1 MGHRA, CDR2 YSYEKL. The CDR3 nucleotides are TGCGCCAGCAGCCAATCAGATTCGGACAGAGCCTATGGCTACACCTTC. Translation gives CASSQSDSDRAYGYTF.